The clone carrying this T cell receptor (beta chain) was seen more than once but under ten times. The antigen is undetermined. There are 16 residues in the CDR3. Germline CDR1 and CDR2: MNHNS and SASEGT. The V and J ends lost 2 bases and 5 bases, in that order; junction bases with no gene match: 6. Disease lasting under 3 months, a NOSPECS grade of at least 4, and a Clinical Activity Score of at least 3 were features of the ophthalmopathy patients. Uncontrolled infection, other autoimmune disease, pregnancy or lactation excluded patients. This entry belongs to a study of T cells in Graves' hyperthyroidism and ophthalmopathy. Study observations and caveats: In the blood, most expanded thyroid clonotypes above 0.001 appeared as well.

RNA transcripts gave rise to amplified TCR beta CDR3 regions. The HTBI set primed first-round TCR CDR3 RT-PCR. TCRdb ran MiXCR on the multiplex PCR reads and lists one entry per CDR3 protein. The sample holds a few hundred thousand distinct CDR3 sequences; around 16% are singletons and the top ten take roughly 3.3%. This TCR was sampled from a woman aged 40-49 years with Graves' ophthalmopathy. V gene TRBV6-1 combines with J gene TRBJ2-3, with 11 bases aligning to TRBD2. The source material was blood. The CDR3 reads CASSELTSGAGDTQYF. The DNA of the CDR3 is TGTGCCAGCAGTGAACTGACTAGCGGGGCGGGAGATACGCAGTATTTT.